The T cell receptor (beta chain) under discussion was sequenced for a study of shared clonotypes between healthy human individuals (dated by TCRdb to the early 2020s). For context, the study as a whole: The cohort comprised a couple of women and a few men aged 18 to 49 years. For each donor, CD4 naive and CD4 memory were each run on three plates, CD8 naive on two plates, and CD8 memory on one plate. Between about 0.85 and 10 billion PBMCs per donor were obtained by leukapheresis. Blood TCR repertoires of roughly five healthy adults were deeply sequenced to estimate repertoire size and the extent of clonotype sharing between individuals. To increase sequencing depth and limit assay-specific biases, TCR repertoire library preparation and sequencing were carried out by different laboratories using diverse techniques. The study at large found these results: Sampling was restricted to blood, and TCR repertoires in tissues likely differ from the TCR repertoires found in blood. Compared with non-shared clonotypes, the clonotypes found in all four sorted-subset donors had higher generation probabilities. Based on pairwise subsampling, the degree of clonotype sharing among donors was expected to be affected by sequencing depth. Incomplete sequencing was indicated by rarefaction of sorted-subset datasets, despite the large sequencing depth. Naive subsets generally had larger estimated clonotype richness than memory subsets did. The small number of donors limited the genetic and exposure-history diversity represented. Sharing across a few donors was observed for roughly 5% of naive CD4, around 3.5% of naive CD8, 2% to 2.5% of memory CD4, and around 0.4% of memory CD8 clonotypes.

Of note for this clone: Its recognized antigen is unknown. No base quality information exists; no much larger clone differs at one position.

V is shortened by 3 bases, J by 2 bases, and the region joining them spans 8 bases. From the cysteine up to the phenylalanine, the CDR3 has a length of 14 residues. This entry keeps only the CDR3 DNA: 42 bases, framed from base 1. CDR1 and CDR2 (SGHRS, YFSETQ) derive from the germline V gene. Using the deep immunoSEQ assay, TCR CDR3 regions were amplified from genomic DNA by multiplex PCR. For each cell subset, the extracted genomic DNA was distributed evenly across all wells of several immunoSEQ 96-well plates, and each plate served as one replicate. For sorted subsets, each replicate PCR was loaded with 200 ng genomic DNA, equivalent to 25,000 to 35,000 T cell genomes. Purified libraries were quantified with a Qubit 3.0 fluorometer, sized on a Bioanalyzer 2100, and re-quantified with the KAPA Library Quantification kit. Every immunoSEQ 96-well plate was sequenced on a separate single-read 150-cycle Illumina NextSeq 550 flow cell. Per the authors' processing: Because only junctional sequences without quality scores were contained in the immunoSEQ output, filtering matching that applied to full-length reads could not be performed. To assign V/J genes and CDR3, sequences were annotated against IMGT germline references using PyIR, a Python wrapper for IgBLAST v1.9. Any read was removed if the V/J assignment was weak (E-value above 1e-6), the CDR3 was missing, or the read contained stop codons, out-of-frame junctions, or ambiguous translated residues. V3J clonotypes were defined as sequences sharing the same inferred V gene, J gene, and CDR3 amino acid sequence. Percentage overlap between repertoires was computed as shared unique clonotypes divided by the size of the smaller repertoire. Richness of each repertoire was evaluated using RTK rarefaction, the Chao1 estimator, and Recon v2.1 estimates of unobserved clonotypes. Generation probabilities for all TCRbeta clonotypes obtained by the gDNA method from four donors were computed using OLGA. TCRdb retrieved this table from immuneACCESS and kept in-frame rearrangements only. Not all clones are present; in checked studies, unresolved V genes account for under half, and no reason is known for the remainder. V and J calls and clone size are given by that table; D and trimming were obtained from the DNA. The sample data list more than 1.2 million clones, and around 98.5% of these were observed just once. About 0.4% of the sample is taken by the ten largest.

The donors were healthy, HIV-negative adults with no recently reported acute infections or vaccinations. Only Caucasian adults living in Nashville, Tennessee, USA were represented among the donors. CD4+ T cells were enriched through magnetic negative selection, after which naive cells were positively selected on CD45RA and the remaining negative fraction served as the memory subset. Blood was obtained by leukapheresis, after which PBMCs were separated by Ficoll-Histopaque density gradient centrifugation and cryopreserved in liquid nitrogen vapor phase. Analytical flow cytometry was used to check the purity and quantity of every magnetically sorted T cell population. Each sorted fraction had its genomic DNA isolated and then quantified by UV absorbance on a Nanodrop 2000c.

The specimen was naive CD4+ T cells sorted from blood. The cell subset or site label, read with the paper, signifies: CD45RA+ positively selected. This receptor was obtained from a man aged 25 to 40 in good health. The chain employs TRBV5-1 and TRBJ1-4; TRBD1 might be the D gene, on 6 matching bases. The CDR3 loop reads CASSWDTTNEKLFF. In nucleotide form, the sequence is TGCGCCAGCAGCTGGGACACTACTAATGAAAAACTGTTTTTT.